This T cell receptor beta chain stems from a study of blood T cell repertoires in COVID-19 (dated by TCRdb to about 2020). At the level of the whole study: Samples from collaborators originated in the United States, Italy and Spain and spanned both the acute and convalescent phases of COVID-19. The prospective study material was composed of cDNA or gDNA derived from T cells, B-cell-depleted T cells, or PBMCs. Subjects who had been exposed to COVID-19, were actively infected with it, or had recovered from it provided the deeply sampled blood TCRbeta repertoires that made up the dataset. A freely available public database, intended as a resource for researchers studying the immune response to SARS-CoV-2, is where the repertoires were released. The samples were drawn from the first 160 participants of the ongoing ImmuneRACE study and from 1,254 subjects provided by 6 global collaborators. Nearly every sample came with metadata listing a de-identified subject ID, COVID-19 status, age in years and sex. HLA class I and class II types, where available, came from metadata supplied by the sample provider rather than from assay-based typing.

Sequences SGHNT (CDR1) and YYREEE (CDR2) are obtained from the germline V gene (reference sequence). V lost 3 bases and J lost 2 bases, and the count of bases not matched to a germline gene is 4. The CDR3 runs 15 residues from the cysteine to the phenylalanine. Only the CDR3 part of the read is kept: 45 bases, read in frame from the first base. Concerning this clone itself: No cognate antigen has been identified for it. Base qualities were left out, and no much larger clone turns up one base away.

At one collaborating source in Seattle, patients were enrolled during active infection and were followed longitudinally through the course of disease. Collaborating institutions collected whole blood in K2EDTA tubes following their own protocols. Collaborator samples were shipped for TCRbeta analysis as frozen whole blood, isolated PBMCs, or DNA extracted from either sample type. What the research found in general, with its limitations: The amount of clinical and demographic metadata varied by source and participant and was provided uncurated.

The immunoSEQ Assay, a bias-controlled multiplex PCR, was used to amplify TCRbeta CDR3 regions from genomic DNA. Concerning the study's data processing: The number of nucleated cells in each sample was estimated from the amplification of reference gene primers within the assay. To quantify the absolute abundance of each unique TCRbeta CDR3 rearrangement, sequence reads were collapsed and filtered. For each sample, productive Simpson clonality was calculated as the square root of Simpson's diversity index across productive rearrangements. In TCRdb, the immuneACCESS table is reduced to in-frame sequences with V and J assigned. These tables do not hold every clone; where another copy was compared, an unresolved V gene accounts for under half, and the others remain unexplained. Clone size and V and J calls were adopted from that table, with D and trimming inferred from the DNA. Recorded for this sample are 40,000 or so clones; 84% of them occurred a single time. 1.5% to 2% of the sample goes to the ten largest clones.

The sequenced sample consisted of peripheral blood. The V and J segments used are TRBV5-4 and TRBJ2-7; 11 of the junction bases match TRBD1. This receptor was identified in a man between 60 and 75 years old with COVID-19, enrolled during active disease. The encoded CDR3 is CASSSPGQGAYEQYF. The nucleotides are TGTGCCAGCAGCTCCCCGGGACAGGGGGCCTACGAGCAGTACTTC.